The entry below gives a single T cell receptor (beta chain) sequence along with its context. Its antigen is as yet unknown. Losses at the gene ends were 2 bases for V and 1 base for J; bases not matched to a gene: 2. Germline CDR1 MNHEY, CDR2 SVGAGI. This CDR3 comprises 14 residues. Use of 60 Vbeta and 13 Jbeta primers characterized the PCR. TCRdb keeps only in-frame clones here, not all; method: immunoSEQ multiplex PCR. The table shows 150,000 or so clones, with under 70% occurring only once. The data stem from a study of cytomegalovirus exposure and HLA in healthy donors. Study background: Genetic ancestry analysis placed about 76% of the 410 or so donors that were genotyped in the Caucasian-associated cluster.

Overall study results and limits: By a later analysis, the bulk of CMV-associated TCR beta chains appeared HLA-restricted. When analyzed later, a missense DCLRE1C variant was found to be linked to TCR beta V- and J-gene trimming.

The TCR sequence derives from a man in his thirties or forties in good health and CMV-seropositive. The chain joins TRBV6-5 to TRBJ2-7, with 7 bases fitting TRBD1. Sequencing was carried out using PBMCs. The CDR3 loop is CASSYRDSSYEQYF. The CDR3 bases are TGTGCCAGCAGTTACAGGGACAGTTCCTACGAGCAGTACTTC.